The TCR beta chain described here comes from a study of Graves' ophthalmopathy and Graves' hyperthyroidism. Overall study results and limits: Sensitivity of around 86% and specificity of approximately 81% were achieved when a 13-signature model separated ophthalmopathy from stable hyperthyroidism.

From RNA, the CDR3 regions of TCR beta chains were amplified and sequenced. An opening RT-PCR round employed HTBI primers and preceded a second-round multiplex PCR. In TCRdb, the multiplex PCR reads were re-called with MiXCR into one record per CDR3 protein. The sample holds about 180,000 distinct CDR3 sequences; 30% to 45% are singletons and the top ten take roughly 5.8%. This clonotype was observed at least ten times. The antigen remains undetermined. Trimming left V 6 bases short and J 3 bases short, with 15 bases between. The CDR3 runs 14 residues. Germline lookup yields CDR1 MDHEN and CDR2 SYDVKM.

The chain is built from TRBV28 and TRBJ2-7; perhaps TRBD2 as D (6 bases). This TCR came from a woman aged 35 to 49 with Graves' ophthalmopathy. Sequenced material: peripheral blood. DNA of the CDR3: TGTGCCAGCAGACCCGGGGCGGGACTCTACGAGCAGTACTTC. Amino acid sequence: CASRPGAGLYEQYF.